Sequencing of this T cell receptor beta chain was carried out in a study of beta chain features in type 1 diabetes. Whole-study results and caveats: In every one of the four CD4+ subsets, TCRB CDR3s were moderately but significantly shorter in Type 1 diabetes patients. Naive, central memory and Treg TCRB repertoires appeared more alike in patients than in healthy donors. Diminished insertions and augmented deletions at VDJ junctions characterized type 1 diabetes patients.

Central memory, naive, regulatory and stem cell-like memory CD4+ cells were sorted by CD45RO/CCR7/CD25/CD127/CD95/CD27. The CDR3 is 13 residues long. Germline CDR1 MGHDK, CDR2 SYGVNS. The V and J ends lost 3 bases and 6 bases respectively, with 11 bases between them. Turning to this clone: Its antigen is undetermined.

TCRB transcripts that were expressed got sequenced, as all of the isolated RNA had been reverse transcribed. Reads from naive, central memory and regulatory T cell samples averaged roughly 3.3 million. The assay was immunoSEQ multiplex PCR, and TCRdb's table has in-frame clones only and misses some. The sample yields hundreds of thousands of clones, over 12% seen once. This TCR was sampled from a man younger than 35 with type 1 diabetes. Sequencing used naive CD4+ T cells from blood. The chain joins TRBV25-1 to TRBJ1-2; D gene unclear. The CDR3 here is CASSDPPQNGYTF. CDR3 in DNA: TGTGCCAGCAGTGATCCCCCCCAAAATGGCTACACCTTC.